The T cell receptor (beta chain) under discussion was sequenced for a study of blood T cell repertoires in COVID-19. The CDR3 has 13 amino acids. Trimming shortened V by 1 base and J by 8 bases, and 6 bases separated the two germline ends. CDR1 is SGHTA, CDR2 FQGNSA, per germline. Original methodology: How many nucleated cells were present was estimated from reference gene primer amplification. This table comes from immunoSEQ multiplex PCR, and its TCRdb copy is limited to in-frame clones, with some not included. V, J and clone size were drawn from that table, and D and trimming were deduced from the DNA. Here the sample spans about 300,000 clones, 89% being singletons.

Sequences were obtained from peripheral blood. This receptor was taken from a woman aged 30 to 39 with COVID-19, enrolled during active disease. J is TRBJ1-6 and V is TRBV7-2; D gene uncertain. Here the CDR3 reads CASSLERDSPLHF. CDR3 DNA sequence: TGTGCCAGCAGCTTAGAACGGGATTCACCCCTCCACTTT.